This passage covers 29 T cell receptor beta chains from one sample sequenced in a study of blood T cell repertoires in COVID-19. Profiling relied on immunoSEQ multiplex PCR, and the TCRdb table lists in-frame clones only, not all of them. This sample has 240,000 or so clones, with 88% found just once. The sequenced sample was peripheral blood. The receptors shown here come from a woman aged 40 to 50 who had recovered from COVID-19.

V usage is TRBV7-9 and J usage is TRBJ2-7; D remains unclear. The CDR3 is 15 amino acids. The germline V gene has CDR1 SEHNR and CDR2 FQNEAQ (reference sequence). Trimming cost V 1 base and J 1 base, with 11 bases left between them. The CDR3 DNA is TGTGCCAGCAGCTTAGTGGTGGGCTTTTCCTACGAGCAGTACTTC. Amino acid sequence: CASSLVVGFSYEQYF.

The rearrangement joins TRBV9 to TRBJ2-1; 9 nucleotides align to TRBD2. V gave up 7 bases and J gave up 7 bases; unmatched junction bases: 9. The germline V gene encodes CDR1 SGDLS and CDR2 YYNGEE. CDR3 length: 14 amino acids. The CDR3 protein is CASQAGGGGNEQFF. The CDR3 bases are TGTGCCAGCCAAGCGGGAGGCGGGGGGAATGAGCAGTTCTTC.

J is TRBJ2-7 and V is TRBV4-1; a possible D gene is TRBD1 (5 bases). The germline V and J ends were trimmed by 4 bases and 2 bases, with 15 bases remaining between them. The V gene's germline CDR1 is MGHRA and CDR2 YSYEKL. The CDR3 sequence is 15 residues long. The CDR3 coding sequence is TGCGCCAGCAGCCCCACGGACACCGGCCCCTACGAGCAGTACTTC. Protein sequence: CASSPTDTGPYEQYF.

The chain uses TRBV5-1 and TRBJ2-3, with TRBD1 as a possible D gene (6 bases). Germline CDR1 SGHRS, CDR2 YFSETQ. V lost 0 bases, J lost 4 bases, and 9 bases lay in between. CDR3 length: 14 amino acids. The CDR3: CASSLGQGSDTQYF. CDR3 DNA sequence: TGCGCCAGCAGCTTGGGGCAGGGGTCAGATACGCAGTATTTT.

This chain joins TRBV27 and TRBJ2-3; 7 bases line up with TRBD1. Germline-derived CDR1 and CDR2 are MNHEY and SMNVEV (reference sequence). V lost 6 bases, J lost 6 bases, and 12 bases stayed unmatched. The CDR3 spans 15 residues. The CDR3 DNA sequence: TGTGCCAGCAGGGGCAGGGGGACGATGGCGGATACGCAGTATTTT. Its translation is CASRGRGTMADTQYF.

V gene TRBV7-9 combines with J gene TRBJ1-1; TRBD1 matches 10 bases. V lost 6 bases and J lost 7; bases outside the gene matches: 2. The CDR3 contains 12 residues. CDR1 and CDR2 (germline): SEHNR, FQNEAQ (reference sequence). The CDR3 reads CASRTGGGEAFF. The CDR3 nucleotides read TGTGCCAGCAGGACAGGGGGCGGTGAAGCTTTCTTT.

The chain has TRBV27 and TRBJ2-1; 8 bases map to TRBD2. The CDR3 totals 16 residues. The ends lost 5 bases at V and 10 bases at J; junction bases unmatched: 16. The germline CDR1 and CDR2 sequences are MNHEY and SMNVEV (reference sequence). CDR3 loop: CASSPGLASGTWEQFF. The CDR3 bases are TGTGCCAGCAGTCCCGGACTAGCTTCGGGCACCTGGGAGCAGTTCTTC.

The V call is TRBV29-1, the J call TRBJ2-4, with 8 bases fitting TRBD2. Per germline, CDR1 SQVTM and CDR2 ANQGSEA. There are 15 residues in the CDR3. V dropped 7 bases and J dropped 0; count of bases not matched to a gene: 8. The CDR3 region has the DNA TGCAGCGCCGCGACTAGCGCCATAGCCAAAAACATTCAGTACTTC. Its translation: CSAATSAIAKNIQYF.

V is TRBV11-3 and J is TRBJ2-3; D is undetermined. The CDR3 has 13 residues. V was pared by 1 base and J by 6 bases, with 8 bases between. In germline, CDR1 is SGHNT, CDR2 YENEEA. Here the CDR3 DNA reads TGTGCCAGCAGCTTAGGAGGTTGGGATACGCAGTATTTT. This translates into CASSLGGWDTQYF.

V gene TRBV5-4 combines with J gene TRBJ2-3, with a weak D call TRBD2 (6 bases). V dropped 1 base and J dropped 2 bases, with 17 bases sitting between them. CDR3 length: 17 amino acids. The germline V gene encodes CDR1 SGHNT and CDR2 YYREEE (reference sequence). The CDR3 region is CASSLTGQGLITDTQYF. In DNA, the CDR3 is TGTGCCAGCAGCTTGACGGGCCAGGGACTTATCACAGATACGCAGTATTTT.

CDR3 in DNA: TGTGCCAGCAGCCCGGCCGGGACAGGGAGGTTCAATGAGCAGTTCTTC. Amino acid sequence: CASSPAGTGRFNEQFF. The chain employs TRBV7-8 and TRBJ2-1, with 9 positions matching TRBD1. Germline lookup yields CDR1 SGHVS and CDR2 FQNEAQ. Losses at the gene ends were 5 bases for V and 6 bases for J; bases not matched to a gene: 11. The CDR3 is 16 residues long. Drawing the rest from reference TRBV7-8 and TRBJ2-1, the complete variable domain is GAGVSQSPRYKVAKRGQDVALRCDPISGHVSLFWYQQALGQGPEFLTYFQNEAQLDKSGLPSDRFFAERPEGSVSTLKIQRTQQEDSAVYLCASSPAGTGRFNEQFFGPGTRLTVL.

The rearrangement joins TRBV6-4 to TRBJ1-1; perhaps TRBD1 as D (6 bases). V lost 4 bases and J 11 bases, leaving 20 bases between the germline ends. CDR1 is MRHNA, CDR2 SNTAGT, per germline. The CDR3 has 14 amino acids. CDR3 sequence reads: CASSAGPGGGGAFF. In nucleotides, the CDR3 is TGTGCCAGCAGTGCAGGCCCGGGGGGGGGCGGGGCTTTCTTT.

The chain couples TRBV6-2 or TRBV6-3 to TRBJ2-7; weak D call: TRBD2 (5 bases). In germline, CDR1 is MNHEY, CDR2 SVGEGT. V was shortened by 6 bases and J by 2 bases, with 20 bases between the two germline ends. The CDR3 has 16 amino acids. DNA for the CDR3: TGTGCCAGCAGCCCACGACTATGGTTGCGCACCTACGAGCAGTACGTC. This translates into CASSPRLWLRTYEQYV.

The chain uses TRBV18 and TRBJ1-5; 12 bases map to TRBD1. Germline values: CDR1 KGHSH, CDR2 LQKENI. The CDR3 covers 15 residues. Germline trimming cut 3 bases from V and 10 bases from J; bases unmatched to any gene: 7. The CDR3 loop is CASSPGQGAPVPQHF. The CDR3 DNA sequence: TGTGCCAGCTCACCGGGACAGGGGGCGCCGGTACCCCAGCATTTT.

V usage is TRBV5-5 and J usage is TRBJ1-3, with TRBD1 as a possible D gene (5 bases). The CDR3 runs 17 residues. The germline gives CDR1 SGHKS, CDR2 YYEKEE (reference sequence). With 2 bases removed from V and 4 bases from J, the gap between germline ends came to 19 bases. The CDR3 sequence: CASSLAFGTWTGNTIYF. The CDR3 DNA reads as TGTGCCAGCAGCTTAGCATTCGGGACTTGGACCGGAAACACCATATATTTT. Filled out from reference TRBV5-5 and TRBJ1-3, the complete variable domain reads DAGVTQSPTHLIKTRGQQVTLRCSPISGHKSVSWYQQVLGQGPQFIFQYYEKEERGRGNFPDRFSARQFPNYSSELNVNALLLGDSALYLCASSLAFGTWTGNTIYFGEGSWLTVV.

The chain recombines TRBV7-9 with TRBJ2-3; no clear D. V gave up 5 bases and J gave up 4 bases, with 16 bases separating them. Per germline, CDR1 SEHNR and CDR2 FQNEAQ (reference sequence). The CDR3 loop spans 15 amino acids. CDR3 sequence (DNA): TGTGCCAGCAGCCAATCCTCCGGGTCGCCAGATACGCAGTATTTT. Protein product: CASSQSSGSPDTQYF. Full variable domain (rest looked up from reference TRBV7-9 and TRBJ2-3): DTGVSQNPRHKITKRGQNVTFRCDPISEHNRLYWYRQTLGQGPEFLTYFQNEAQLEKSRLLSDRFSAERPKGSFSTLEIQRTEQGDSAMYLCASSQSSGSPDTQYFGPGTRLTVL.

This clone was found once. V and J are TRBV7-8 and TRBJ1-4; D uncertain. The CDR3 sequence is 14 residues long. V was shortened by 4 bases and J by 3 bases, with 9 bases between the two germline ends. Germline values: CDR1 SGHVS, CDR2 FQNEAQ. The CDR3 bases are TGTGCCAGCAGCTCGGGGAATCCTAATGAAAAACTGTTTTTT. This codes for CASSSGNPNEKLFF.

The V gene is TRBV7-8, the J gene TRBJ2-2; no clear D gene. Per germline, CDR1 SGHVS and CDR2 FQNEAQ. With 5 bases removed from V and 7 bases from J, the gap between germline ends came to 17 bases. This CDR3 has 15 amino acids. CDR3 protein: CASSPHGLDGGELFF. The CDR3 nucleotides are TGTGCCAGCAGCCCCCACGGCCTAGATGGCGGGGAGCTGTTTTTT.

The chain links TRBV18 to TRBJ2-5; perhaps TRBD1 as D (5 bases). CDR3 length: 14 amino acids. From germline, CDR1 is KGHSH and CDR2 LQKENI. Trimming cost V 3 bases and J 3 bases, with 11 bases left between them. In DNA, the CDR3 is TGTGCCAGCTCACCCCTGGGGCAGAAAGAGACCCAGTACTTC. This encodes CASSPLGQKETQYF. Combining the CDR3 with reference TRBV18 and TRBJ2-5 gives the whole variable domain NAGVMQNPRHLVRRRGQEARLRCSPMKGHSHVYWYRQLPEEGLKFMVYLQKENIIDESGMPKERFSAEFPKEGPSILRIQQVVRGDSAAYFCASSPLGQKETQYFGPGTRLLVL.

CDR3 in DNA: TGTGCCAGCTCCAGCGGGAGGGCCCGGAATGAGCAGTTCTTC. It codes for CASSSGRARNEQFF. The chain has TRBV18 and TRBJ2-1; 10 nucleotides align to TRBD2. Germline V gives CDR1 KGHSH, CDR2 LQKENI. CDR3 length: 14 residues. V lost 6 bases to trimming and J lost 7 bases; unmatched junction nucleotides: 6.

The CDR3 protein is CASSLGVAGGWETQYF. CDR3 coding DNA: TGTGCCAGCAGCTTGGGCGTAGCGGGAGGTTGGGAGACCCAGTACTTC. The chain employs TRBV5-5 and TRBJ2-5, with TRBD2 matching over 10 bases. This CDR3 is built from 16 residues. Per germline, CDR1 SGHKS and CDR2 YYEKEE (reference sequence). V lost 0 bases and J lost 5; bases outside the gene matches: 7.

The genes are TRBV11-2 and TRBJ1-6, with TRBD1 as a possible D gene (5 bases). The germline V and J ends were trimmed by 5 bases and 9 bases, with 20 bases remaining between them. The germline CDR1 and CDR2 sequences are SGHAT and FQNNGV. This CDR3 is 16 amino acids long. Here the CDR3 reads CASSAGWGPWGSPLHF. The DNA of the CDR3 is TGTGCCAGCAGCGCGGGGTGGGGCCCCTGGGGTTCACCCCTCCACTTT.

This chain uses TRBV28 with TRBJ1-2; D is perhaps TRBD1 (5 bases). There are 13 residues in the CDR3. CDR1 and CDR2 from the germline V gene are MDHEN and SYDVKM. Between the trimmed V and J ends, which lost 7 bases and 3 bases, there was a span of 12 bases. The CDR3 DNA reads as TGTGCCAGCACCTTGGGGGGGTACTATGGCTACACCTTC. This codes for CASTLGGYYGYTF.

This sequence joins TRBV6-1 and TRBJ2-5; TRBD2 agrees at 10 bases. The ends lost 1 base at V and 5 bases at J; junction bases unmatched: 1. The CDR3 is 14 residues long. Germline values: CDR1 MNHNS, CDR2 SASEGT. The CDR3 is CASSEGGLAETQYF. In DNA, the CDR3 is TGTGCCAGCAGTGAAGGGGGACTAGCGGAGACCCAGTACTTC.

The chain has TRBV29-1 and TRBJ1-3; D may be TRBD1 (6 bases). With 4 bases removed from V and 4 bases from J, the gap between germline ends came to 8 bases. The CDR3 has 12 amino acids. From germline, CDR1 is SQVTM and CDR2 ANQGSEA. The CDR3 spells CSVGQGGNTIYF. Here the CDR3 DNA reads TGCAGCGTTGGCCAGGGGGGAAACACCATATATTTT.

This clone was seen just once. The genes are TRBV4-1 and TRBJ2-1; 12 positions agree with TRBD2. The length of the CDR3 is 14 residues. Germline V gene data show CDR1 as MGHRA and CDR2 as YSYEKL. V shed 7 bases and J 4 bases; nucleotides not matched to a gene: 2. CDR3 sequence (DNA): TGCGCCAGCATGGGGACTAGCGGGTACAATGAGCAGTTCTTC. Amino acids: CASMGTSGYNEQFF.

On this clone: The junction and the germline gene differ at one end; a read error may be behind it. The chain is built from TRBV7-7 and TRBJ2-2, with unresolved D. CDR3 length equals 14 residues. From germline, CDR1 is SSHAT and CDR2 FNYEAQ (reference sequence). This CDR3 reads CASTPGANTGELFF. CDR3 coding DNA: TGTGCTAGCACCCCCGGAGCTAACACCGGGGAGCTGTTTTTT.

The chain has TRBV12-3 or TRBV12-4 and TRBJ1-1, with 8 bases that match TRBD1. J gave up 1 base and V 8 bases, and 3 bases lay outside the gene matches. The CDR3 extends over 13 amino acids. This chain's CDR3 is CASGTGENTEAFF. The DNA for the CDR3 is TGTGCCAGCGGGACAGGAGAGAACACTGAAGCTTTCTTT.

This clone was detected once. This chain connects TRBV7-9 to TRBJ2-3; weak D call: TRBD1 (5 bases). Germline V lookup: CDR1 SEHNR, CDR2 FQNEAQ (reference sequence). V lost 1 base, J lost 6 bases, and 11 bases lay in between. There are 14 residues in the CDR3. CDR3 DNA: TGTGCCAGCAGCTTAGAGGGGAAACCTGATACGCAGTATTTT. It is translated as CASSLEGKPDTQYF.